Below, 11 T cell receptor beta chains from the same sample are listed, as sequenced in a study of breast tumors, draining lymph nodes, adjacent tissues. The lymph nodes were axillary draining lymph nodes from breast cancer patients. MiXCR, applied by TCRdb to the multiplex PCR reads, yields one record per CDR3 protein. This sample has over 200,000 distinct CDR3 sequences, with about a third found just once. The sequencing sample was made of axillary lymph node tissue. The receptors come from a female donor with breast cancer. Some clones in this sample may be carry-over from other donors' samples.

This clonotype was seen many times. The chain links TRBV28 to TRBJ1-5; 8 nucleotides align to TRBD1. The CDR3 is 13 amino acids. V shed 9 bases and J 7 bases; nucleotides not matched to a gene: 8. From germline, CDR1 is MDHEN and CDR2 SYDVKM. The CDR3 nucleotides are TGTGCCAGTACCGCAGGGGGCACCCAGCCCCAGCATTTT. It specifies CASTAGGTQPQHF.

At least ten counts were recorded for this clonotype. Written as DNA, the CDR3 is TGTGCCAGCAGGGTCGGGCAGACGAATTCACCCCTCCACTTT. Its protein product is CASRVGQTNSPLHF. This sequence joins TRBV6-1 and TRBJ1-6; D gene unclear. Germline-derived CDR1 and CDR2 are MNHNS and SASEGT. Trimming took 6 bases from V and 7 from J, leaving 13 bases between them. The CDR3 has 14 amino acids.

On this clonotype: Given a much more abundant clone one base away, this may be a read error. The chain recombines TRBV6-5 with TRBJ2-5; possibly TRBD2 for D (6 bases). This CDR3 contains 13 residues. Germline assignment: CDR1 MNHEY and CDR2 SVGAGI. V was clipped by 10 bases and J by 2 bases, with 14 bases between them. The CDR3 loop is CAIGTLAQETQYF. The DNA for the CDR3 is TGTGCCATAGGGACTTTAGCTCAAGAGACCCAGTACTTC.

This clonotype was seen at least ten times. The chain recombines TRBV9 with TRBJ2-1, with 9 bases matching TRBD2. CDR3 length: 16 amino acids. In germline, CDR1 is SGDLS, CDR2 YYNGEE. The V gene end was trimmed by 0 bases and the J gene end by 1 base; junction bases not matched to a gene: 2. CDR3 sequence: CASSVDLAGSYNEQFF. The CDR3 coding sequence is TGTGCCAGCAGCGTAGACCTAGCGGGATCCTACAATGAGCAGTTCTTC.

As for this clonotype: One junction end does not reproduce the germline sequence, and a read error may be involved. The chain recombines TRBV19 with TRBJ2-7; 10 nucleotides agree with TRBD2. Germline assignment: CDR1 LNHDA and CDR2 SQIVND (reference sequence). The length of the CDR3 is 16 residues. The CDR3 sequence is CASSTPSRTSGYEQYF. Written as DNA, the CDR3 is TGTGCCAGTAGTACCCCATCCCGGACTAGCGGCTACGAGCAGTACTTT. The entire variable domain, with the rest obtained from reference TRBV19 and TRBJ2-7, is as follows: DGGITQSPKYLFRKEGQNVTLSCEQNLNHDAMYWYRQDPGQGLRLIYYSQIVNDFQKGDIAEGYSVSREKKESFPLTVTSAQKNPTAFYLCASSTPSRTSGYEQYFGPGTRLTVT.

This clonotype was detected ten times or more. The chain joins TRBV6-5 to TRBJ1-2; D uncertain. V lost 6 bases, J lost 8 bases, and 25 bases lay in between. CDR3 length: 16 amino acids. Germline-derived CDR1 and CDR2 are MNHEY and SVGAGI. In DNA form, the CDR3 reads TGTGCCAGCAGCTATACGCCTCTTTCCTCCGGAGGGGGCTACACCTTC. The encoded protein is CASSYTPLSSGGGYTF.

This clonotype was seen a handful of times. The CDR3 DNA sequence: TGTGCCAGCACCCCTCAGAGGGGGCTGGGGGAGCTGTTTTTT. This gives the protein CASTPQRGLGELFF. The chain recombines TRBV3-1 with TRBJ2-2, with 7 bases lining up with TRBD1. CDR3 length: 14 residues. V lost 7 bases, J lost 8 bases, and 10 bases stayed unmatched. The germline V gene has CDR1 LGHDT and CDR2 YNNKEL (reference sequence).

This clonotype was detected a few times. The rearrangement uses TRBV2 and TRBJ1-1, with 7 bases that match TRBD1. J lost 8 bases, V lost 6 bases, and 12 bases had no gene match. Per the germline V gene, CDR1 is SNHLY and CDR2 is FYNNEI. This CDR3 is built from 14 residues. The CDR3 region is CASRSQGFIGEAFF. In DNA form, the CDR3 reads TGTGCCAGCAGATCACAGGGGTTCATTGGGGAAGCTTTCTTT.

The chain joins TRBV20-1 to TRBJ2-3, with 14 bases aligning to TRBD2. Germline trimming cut 4 bases from V and 4 bases from J; bases unmatched to any gene: 7. Germline CDR1 and CDR2: DFQATT and SNEGSKA (reference sequence). This CDR3 region has 16 residues. In DNA form, the CDR3 reads TGCAGTGCTAAAGGGACTAGCGGGAGAATGGCAGATACGCAGTATTTT. It encodes CSAKGTSGRMADTQYF.

In this sample, this clonotype turned up a few times. V gene TRBV30 combines with J gene TRBJ2-3, with 11 bases aligning to TRBD2. V shed 3 bases, J shed 3 bases, and the junction held 2 bases outside the gene matches. The CDR3 length is 14 residues. Per germline, CDR1 GTSNPN and CDR2 SVGIG (reference sequence). CDR3 bases: TGTGCCTGGAGAGCTAGCGGGAGGACAGATACGCAGTATTTT. It yields the protein CAWRASGRTDTQYF.

In this sample, this clonotype turned up many times. This rearrangement joins TRBV5-1 to TRBJ1-4; D is perhaps TRBD1 (6 bases). V was shortened by 3 bases and J by 5 bases, with 17 bases between the two germline ends. CDR1 is SGHRS and CDR2 is YFSETQ in the germline V gene. The CDR3 sequence is 16 residues long. CDR3 bases: TGCGCCAGCAGCTCGTCTTGGACAGCCAAAAATGAAAAACTGTTTTTT. Its translation is CASSSSWTAKNEKLFF. Drawing the rest from reference TRBV5-1 and TRBJ1-4, the complete variable domain is KAGVTQTPRYLIKTRGQQVTLSCSPISGHRSVSWYQQTPGQGLQFLFEYFSETQRNKGNFPGRFSGRQFSNSRSEMNVSTLELGDSALYLCASSSSWTAKNEKLFFGSGTQLSVL.